The 26 T cell receptor beta chains below were found in one sample sequenced in a study of blood T cell repertoires in COVID-19. Some clones are missing from TCRdb's copy, which holds only in-frame ones; the method was immunoSEQ multiplex PCR. Among about 190,000 clones listed, approximately 91% were seen once. Sequencing was done on a sample of peripheral blood. The source is a man aged 40-49 years with acute or convalescent COVID-19.

This clone was observed a single time. The rearrangement joins TRBV5-1 to TRBJ2-3; no clear D. This CDR3 has 13 amino acids. Trimming pared 4 bases from V and 1 base from J, leaving 7 bases between. The germline V gene has CDR1 SGHRS and CDR2 YFSETQ. CDR3 coding DNA: TGCGCCAGCAGCCCTGCAGGCACAGATACGCAGTATTTT. Translating it yields CASSPAGTDTQYF. Looking up the rest from reference TRBV5-1 and TRBJ2-3 gives the full variable domain: KAGVTQTPRYLIKTRGQQVTLSCSPISGHRSVSWYQQTPGQGLQFLFEYFSETQRNKGNFPGRFSGRQFSNSRSEMNVSTLELGDSALYLCASSPAGTDTQYFGPGTRLTVL.

Worth noting for this clone: Other DNA sequences from this sample encode an identical CDR3 as well. This rearrangement joins TRBV7-3 to TRBJ2-7; 7 positions agree with TRBD2. This CDR3 has 15 amino acids. The V and J ends lost 3 bases and 3 bases, in that order; junction bases with no gene match: 8. Germline V lookup: CDR1 SGHTA, CDR2 FQGTGA. As DNA, the CDR3 is TGTGCCAGCAGCTTGGGTGCTGGGGGGGGCTACGAGCAGTACTTC. Its translation: CASSLGAGGGYEQYF.

The rearrangement joins TRBV25-1 to TRBJ1-1, with no clear D. Germline V gives CDR1 MGHDK, CDR2 SYGVNS. V was cut by 4 bases and J by 0 bases, with 9 bases left in between. The CDR3 contains 14 residues. This CDR3 reads CASSGSSMNTEAFF. The CDR3 DNA sequence: TGTGCCAGCAGTGGAAGTAGCATGAACACTGAAGCTTTCTTT.

This clone is a singleton in its sample. This chain uses TRBV12-3 or TRBV12-4 with TRBJ2-1, with a tentative D call TRBD1 (5 bases). This CDR3 comprises 11 residues. V dropped 7 bases and J dropped 8 bases, with 9 bases sitting between them. The CDR3, as DNA: TGTGCCAGCACCAGCAGGGATGAGCAGTTCTTC. It translates to CASTSRDEQFF.

The chain combines TRBV25-1 with TRBJ2-7; 10 positions agree with TRBD2. The CDR3 sequence is 15 residues long. The V segment lost 3 bases and the J segment 3 bases; nucleotides outside the gene matches: 5. Germline CDR1 reads MGHDK; CDR2 reads SYGVNS. The CDR3 is CASSDSGGRNYEQYF. CDR3 coding DNA: TGTGCCAGCAGTGATAGCGGGGGGCGTAACTACGAGCAGTACTTC.

V is TRBV2 and J is TRBJ2-7; D call uncertain. Germline V lookup: CDR1 SNHLY, CDR2 FYNNEI. The CDR3 consists of 15 residues. Trimming removed 5 bases from V and 5 bases from J, with 19 bases in between. The CDR3 nucleotides are TGTGCCAGCAGTCAACGCGCCACTATCGGTAACGAGCAGTACTTC. Its protein is CASSQRATIGNEQYF.

V and J are TRBV9 and TRBJ2-5; perhaps TRBD1 as D (6 bases). From germline, CDR1 is SGDLS and CDR2 YYNGEE. The CDR3 sequence is 15 residues long. Trimming took 1 base from V and 7 from J, leaving 17 bases between them. CDR3 amino acids: CASSVSPSGGLTQYF. The CDR3 nucleotides read TGTGCCAGCAGCGTATCCCCTAGTGGGGGCCTGACCCAGTACTTC.

CDR3 DNA: TGTGCCTCGGTGGTTAACTATGGCTACACCTTC. Its protein product is CASVVNYGYTF. This sequence joins TRBV6-5 and TRBJ1-2; D gene uncertain. The ends were cut back, 11 bases at V and 1 base at J, with 8 bases in the middle. Germline-derived CDR1 and CDR2 are MNHEY and SVGAGI. The CDR3 contains 11 residues.

This chain links TRBV5-6 with TRBJ2-2, with a tentative D call TRBD1 (6 bases). Germline V gives CDR1 SGHDT, CDR2 YYEEEE. With 2 bases removed from V and 5 bases from J, the gap between germline ends came to 13 bases. The CDR3 runs to 15 residues. CDR3 in DNA: TGTGCCAGCAGCTTAAGACAGGTTTTAACCGGGGAGCTGTTTTTT. This encodes CASSLRQVLTGELFF.

This chain links TRBV29-1 with TRBJ1-4; D perhaps matches TRBD1 (5 bases). Germline V CDR1 and CDR2: SQVTM, ANQGSEA. CDR3 length: 11 amino acids. The germline V and J ends were trimmed by 2 bases and 14 bases, with 12 bases remaining between them. In DNA, the CDR3 is TGCAGCGTTGAAAAGGGGAACAGGCTGTTTTTT. Protein sequence: CSVEKGNRLFF.

This chain connects TRBV10-3 to TRBJ2-3; the D is unclear. The germline CDR1 and CDR2 sequences are ENHRY and SYGVKD. V shed 4 bases and J shed 0 bases, with 5 bases lying between them. CDR3 length: 13 residues. The CDR3 DNA reads TGTGCCATCAGTGGAGTTAGCACAGATACGCAGTATTTT. It encodes CAISGVSTDTQYF.

This chain joins TRBV19 and TRBJ2-4, with D perhaps TRBD2 (6 bases). Germline loops: CDR1 LNHDA, CDR2 SQIVND (reference sequence). Between the trimmed V and J ends, which lost 5 bases and 0 bases, there was a span of 17 bases. CDR3 length: 17 amino acids. The CDR3 reads CASSWGWGDLAKNIQYF. CDR3 in DNA: TGTGCCAGTAGTTGGGGATGGGGGGATCTAGCCAAAAACATTCAGTACTTC.

The V and J genes are TRBV10-2 and TRBJ1-3; 8 positions match TRBD1. Germline V gives CDR1 WSHSY, CDR2 SAAADI. The CDR3 covers 15 residues. J was trimmed by 3 bases and V by 6 bases; bases with no gene match: 7. The CDR3 DNA is TGCGCCAGCAGGAGGACAGGGAGGGATGGAAACACCATATATTTT. Protein: CASRRTGRDGNTIYF.

The chain couples TRBV12-3 or TRBV12-4 to TRBJ1-5; possibly TRBD1 for D (5 bases). Trimming removed 2 bases from V and 14 bases from J, with 13 bases in between. CDR3 size: 12 residues. As DNA, the CDR3 is TGTGCCAGCAGTTTATCAGGGAAGAGTAAGCATTTT. Translated, it gives CASSLSGKSKHF.

The V gene is TRBV3-1 (or the pseudogene TRBV3-2), the J gene TRBJ2-1, with TRBD2 matching over 11 bases. The V gene's germline CDR1 is LGHDT and CDR2 YNNKEL (reference sequence). The V gene end was trimmed by 0 bases and the J gene end by 5 bases; junction bases not matched to a gene: 12. The CDR3 totals 19 residues. The CDR3 is CASSQDWSSGGPTDNEQFF. The CDR3 region has the DNA TGTGCCAGCAGCCAAGATTGGTCTAGCGGGGGGCCTACCGACAATGAGCAGTTCTTC.

This sequence joins TRBV19 and TRBJ1-5, with TRBD1 matching over 7 bases. V gave up 8 bases and J gave up 0 bases; unmatched junction bases: 7. The V gene's germline CDR1 is LNHDA and CDR2 SQIVND (reference sequence). The CDR3 is 15 residues long. In DNA form, the CDR3 reads TGTGCCAGTCAAGGGACAGAGTATAGCAATCAGCCCCAGCATTTT. Protein sequence: CASQGTEYSNQPQHF.

The table lists this clone with a count of one. This chain uses TRBV7-9 with TRBJ1-1; D possibly corresponds to TRBD1 (6 bases). Deletions cut 1 base from V and 3 bases from J, with 21 bases between. CDR1 is SEHNR and CDR2 is FQNEAQ in the germline V gene (reference sequence). CDR3 length equals 18 residues. The CDR3 bases are TGTGCCAGCAGCTTAGGGTGGTCGGGGGGCCGGCAGGACACTGAAGCTTTCTTT. Its translation is CASSLGWSGGRQDTEAFF.

The chain employs TRBV7-2 and TRBJ2-7; 9 nucleotides line up with TRBD1. Germline values: CDR1 SGHTA, CDR2 FQGNSA. This CDR3 spans 16 amino acids. J gave up 2 bases and V 5 bases, and 10 bases lay outside the gene matches. CDR3 sequence (DNA): TGTGCCAGCAGCGCCTCCGGGACAGGGAGGACCTACGAGCAGTACTTC. Translation gives CASSASGTGRTYEQYF. The full variable domain, completed using reference TRBV7-2 and TRBJ2-7, is GAGVSQSPSNKVTEKGKDVELRCDPISGHTALYWYRQSLGQGLEFLIYFQGNSAPDKSGLPSDRFSAERTGGSVSTLTIQRTQQEDSAVYLCASSASGTGRTYEQYFGPGTRLTVT.

V gene TRBV30 combines with J gene TRBJ1-5; no definite D call. The V and J ends lost 2 bases and 4 bases respectively, with 6 bases between them. CDR3 length: 12 amino acids. The germline V gene encodes CDR1 GTSNPN and CDR2 SVGIG (reference sequence). CDR3 in DNA: TGTGCCTGGAGTTTTACAAATCAGCCCCAGCATTTT. It translates to CAWSFTNQPQHF.

This clone was detected only once. The chain links TRBV29-1 to TRBJ1-2; TRBD1 might be the D (5 bases). V lost 0 bases to trimming and J lost 1 base, with 12 bases between them. The CDR3 loop spans 15 amino acids. Germline-derived CDR1 and CDR2 are SQVTM and ANQGSEA. CDR3 DNA sequence: TGCAGCGTTGAAGATAGGGCAGGGATTAACTATGGCTACACCTTC. As protein: CSVEDRAGINYGYTF.

This rearrangement joins TRBV5-1 to TRBJ2-7; 7 nucleotides align to TRBD1. The CDR3 is 14 amino acids. V lost 4 bases, J lost 3 bases, and 7 bases stayed unmatched. Germline V gives CDR1 SGHRS, CDR2 YFSETQ. The CDR3 loop is CASSARQGNYEQYF. The CDR3 DNA reads TGCGCCAGCAGCGCGAGACAGGGAAACTACGAGCAGTACTTC.

The rearrangement uses TRBV2 and TRBJ1-2, with D tentatively TRBD1 (6 bases). The germline V gene encodes CDR1 SNHLY and CDR2 FYNNEI. This CDR3 is 12 amino acids long. The ends were cut back, 6 bases at V and 7 bases at J, with 12 bases in the middle. In DNA form, the CDR3 reads TGTGCCAGCAGAGGCGACAGGTTTGGCTACACCTTC. Encoded protein: CASRGDRFGYTF.

The CDR3 spells CASSLKAGGPSSYNEQFF. CDR3 nucleotides: TGTGCCAGCTCACTAAAGGCGGGGGGCCCGAGCTCCTACAATGAGCAGTTCTTC. The chain joins TRBV18 to TRBJ2-1, with 8 bases aligning to TRBD2. Germline V gene lookup returns CDR1 KGHSH and CDR2 LQKENI. CDR3 length: 18 residues. After removal of 4 bases from V and 0 bases from J, the junction contained 11 bases not matched to a gene.

The chain uses TRBV7-2 and TRBJ1-1, with D possibly matching TRBD1 (6 bases). Trimming shortened V by 5 bases and J by 4 bases, and 14 bases separated the two germline ends. Germline CDR1 is SGHTA and CDR2 is FQGNSA. The CDR3 totals 14 residues. CDR3 in amino acids: CASSMDREATEAFF. The CDR3 DNA reads as TGTGCCAGCAGCATGGACAGAGAGGCCACTGAAGCTTTCTTT.

The chain joins TRBV7-3 to TRBJ2-5; D not resolved. The V end lost 2 bases, the J end lost 1 base, and 8 bases lay between the germline ends. Germline CDR1 SGHTA, CDR2 FQGTGA. The CDR3 extends over 14 amino acids. The CDR3 reads CASSLFPGQETQYF. Written as DNA, the CDR3 is TGTGCCAGCAGCTTATTCCCAGGCCAAGAGACCCAGTACTTC.

This clone was picked up a small number of times. This chain joins TRBV5-1 and TRBJ2-5, with 9 bases matching TRBD2. The CDR3 covers 16 residues. CDR1 and CDR2 (germline): SGHRS, YFSETQ. Trimming at V came to 1 base and at J to 4 bases, leaving 8 bases not matched to a gene. CDR3 sequence (DNA): TGCGCCAGCAGCTTGCCCAGCGGGGGGCCCGGAGAGACCCAGTACTTC. Its protein product is CASSLPSGGPGETQYF.